The rows below give T cell receptor beta chains drawn from one sample of a study of Ad26.COV2.S vaccination and SARS-CoV-2 variants. The assay was immunoSEQ multiplex PCR, and TCRdb's table has in-frame clones only and misses some. The sample has about 350,000 clones, 86% seen once; the top ten hold 9.5% to 12%. The sequenced sample was peripheral blood, obtained in a trial of Ad26.COV2.S vaccine versus placebo. The receptor source for this set is a person between 18 and 60 years old who received the Ad26.COV2.S COVID-19 vaccine or a placebo. CDR3s include the opening cysteine and the closing phenylalanine or tryptophan. A D gene is named only where the DNA matches it firmly. Rows give clone size only sometimes, using once, few, many, or a class for an expanded clone.

V gene,clone size,D gene,J gene,CDR3 protein,CDR3 DNA
TRBV7-2,-,-,TRBJ2-7,CASSPIRGQQYF,TGTGCCAGCAGCCCGATCCGAGGACAGCAGTACTTC
TRBV5-1,-,TRBD1,TRBJ2-1,CASSISGTGHNEQFF,TGCGCCAGCAGCATATCCGGGACAGGGCACAATGAGCAGTTCTTC
TRBV28,-,-,TRBJ2-6,CASSLPVLAVFSGANVLTF,TGTGCCAGCAGTTTACCCGTTTTAGCAGTCTTCTCTGGGGCCAACGTCCTGACTTTC
TRBV10-3,-,TRBD1,TRBJ1-3,CAISGHRGNGGNTIYF,TGTGCCATCAGTGGCCACAGGGGGAACGGGGGAAACACCATATATTTT
TRBV5-4,-,-,TRBJ1-1,CASSRTALNTEAFF,TGTGCCAGCAGCCGGACAGCCTTGAACACTGAAGCTTTCTTT
TRBV4-3,few,-,TRBJ1-3,CASSQFTRSYSGNTIYF,TGCGCCAGCAGCCAATTCACCCGGTCTTACTCTGGAAACACCATATATTTT
TRBV5-1,-,TRBD2,TRBJ2-5,CASSLGLAGETQYF,TGCGCCAGCAGCTTGGGACTAGCGGGTGAGACCCAGTACTTC
TRBV29-1,once,TRBD1,TRBJ1-2,CATQGAGGYTF,TGCGCAACGCAGGGGGCGGGAGGCTACACCTTC
TRBV28,-,TRBD1,TRBJ1-5,CASRETGNQPQHF,TGTGCCAGCAGAGAGACAGGGAATCAGCCCCAGCATTTT
TRBV7-9,-,TRBD2,TRBJ2-3,CASRRTSGGQTDTQYF,TGTGCCAGCAGACGTACTAGCGGGGGACAAACAGATACGCAGTATTTT
TRBV27,once,-,TRBJ2-7,CASSGGGTYEQYF,TGTGCCAGCAGTGGTGGGGGAACATACGAGCAGTACTTC
TRBV30,-,-,TRBJ2-3,CAWSSPPTDTQYF,TGTGCCTGGAGTTCTCCCCCGACAGATACGCAGTATTTT
TRBV3-1/TRBV3-2,-,-,TRBJ2-5,CASSQGSPGETQYF,TGTGCCAGCAGCCAAGGTTCGCCCGGGGAGACCCAGTACTTC
TRBV28,once,TRBD1,TRBJ1-5,CASTGTGTGAGNQPQHF,TGTGCCAGCACGGGAACCGGGACAGGGGCGGGCAATCAGCCCCAGCATTTT
TRBV19,-,-,TRBJ1-1,CASTNTGLSPSFF,TGTGCCAGTACGAATACAGGGCTTAGCCCTAGCTTCTTT
TRBV24-1,-,-,TRBJ1-4,CATSDFVGEKLFF,TGTGCCACCAGTGATTTCGTGGGGGAAAAACTGTTTTTT
TRBV6-2/TRBV6-3,-,-,TRBJ2-5,CASSYYRTGETQYF,TGTGCCAGCAGTTATTACAGAACCGGAGAGACCCAGTACTTC